A single sample gave rise to the 22 T cell receptor beta chains below, sequenced in a study of OX40 agonist ivuxolimab in advanced cancers. Sequenced by immunoSEQ multiplex PCR; TCRdb stores in-frame clones only, minus some. Of around 44,000 clones listed, 65% to 85% are singletons. This specimen was CD4+ or CD8+ T cells sorted from blood, taken in a trial of the OX40 agonist ivuxolimab. These receptors came from an adult with an advanced solid tumor such as melanoma, head and neck, liver or kidney cancer.

V is TRBV5-6 and J is TRBJ1-1, with unresolved D. Germline CDR1 is SGHDT and CDR2 is YYEEEE. Trimming took 3 bases from V and 0 from J, leaving 6 bases between them. The CDR3 covers 13 residues. This CDR3 reads CASSWDMNTEAFF. The CDR3 DNA follows: TGTGCCAGCAGCTGGGATATGAACACTGAAGCTTTCTTT.

The CDR3 spells CASSKGKVCRDKTQYF. In nucleotides, the CDR3 is TGTGCCAGCAGCAAAGGCAAGGTTTGCAGGGACAAGACCCAGTACTTC. This chain connects TRBV21-1 to TRBJ2-5; the table's TRBD1 call for D was not verified on the DNA. TRBV21-1 is termed a pseudogene. The CDR3 runs 16 residues.

The chain has TRBV12-5 and TRBJ2-3, with D hard to call. V lost 1 base, J lost 6 bases, and 2 bases lay in between. This CDR3 contains 11 residues. CDR1 and CDR2 from the germline V gene are LGHNT and FRNRAP. CDR3 sequence (DNA): TGTGCTAGTGGTTTGGGGGATACGCAGTATTTT. Protein: CASGLGDTQYF.

V usage is TRBV9 and J usage is TRBJ1-2, with a weak D call TRBD1 (6 bases). V lost 10 bases and J lost 2, with 18 bases in between. This CDR3 spans 14 amino acids. From germline, CDR1 is SGDLS and CDR2 YYNGEE. The CDR3 bases are TGTGCCGGTCAGAACGGACAGAAAAACTATGGCTACACCTTC. Amino acids: CAGQNGQKNYGYTF.

J is TRBJ2-6 and V is TRBV28; D tentatively fits TRBD1 or TRBD2 (5 bases each). V lost 1 base and J 4 bases, leaving 8 bases between the germline ends. Germline CDR1 and CDR2: MDHEN and SYDVKM. The CDR3 has 15 residues. DNA for the CDR3: TGTGCCAGCAGTTTATCGGGGCAAGGGGCCAACGTCCTGACTTTC. Protein: CASSLSGQGANVLTF.

Written as DNA, the CDR3 is TGTGCCAGCACGGGACAGAATCTCAATGAGCAGTTCTTC. Translating it yields CASTGQNLNEQFF. The chain couples TRBV5-4 to TRBJ2-1, with 7 bases matching TRBD1. Per the germline V gene, CDR1 is SGHNT and CDR2 is YYREEE (reference sequence). This CDR3 spans 13 amino acids. The J segment lost 6 bases and the V segment lost 6 bases, leaving 6 bases of the junction unmatched. The full variable domain, completed using reference TRBV5-4 and TRBJ2-1, is ETGVTQSPTHLIKTRGQQVTLRCSSQSGHNTVSWYQQALGQGPQFIFQYYREEENGRGNFPPRFSGLQFPNYSSELNVNALELDDSALYLCASTGQNLNEQFFGPGTRLTVL.

The chain carries TRBV10-2 and TRBJ1-1; weak D call: TRBD1 (5 bases). The CDR3 is made up of 12 amino acids. Germline assignment: CDR1 WSHSY and CDR2 SAAADI. Trimming pared 7 bases from V and 4 bases from J, leaving 10 bases between. In nucleotides, the CDR3 is TGCGCCAGCAAGACAGAGTTCACTGAAGCTTTCTTT. Amino acid sequence: CASKTEFTEAFF.

This chain uses TRBV28 with TRBJ2-1, with D perhaps matching TRBD2 (6 bases). Trimming shortened V by 7 bases and J by 7 bases, and 17 bases separated the two germline ends. CDR1 and CDR2 (germline): MDHEN, SYDVKM. The CDR3 length is 14 residues. CDR3 residues: CASILGGKGNEQFF. The DNA of the CDR3 is TGTGCCAGCATCCTTGGGGGGAAAGGGAATGAGCAGTTCTTC.

The chain links TRBV30 to TRBJ2-6, with TRBD1 as a possible D gene (5 bases). The CDR3 covers 17 residues. Looked up from germline, CDR1 is GTSNPN and CDR2 is SVGIG (reference sequence). V dropped 5 bases and J dropped 0 bases, with 17 bases sitting between them. The CDR3 DNA is TGTGCCTGGGCTGACAGTCCCACCCCCTCTGGGGCCAACGTCCTGACTTTC. Translated: CAWADSPTPSGANVLTF.

Comment on this clone: Additional DNA sequences in this sample encode the identical CDR3. The V gene is TRBV30, the J gene TRBJ2-3; D gene uncertain. CDR1 is GTSNPN, CDR2 SVGIG, per germline (reference sequence). V gave up 0 bases and J gave up 7 bases, with 11 bases separating them. The CDR3 extends over 13 amino acids. This chain's CDR3 is CAWSVNGRNTQYF. The DNA of the CDR3 is TGTGCCTGGAGTGTTAACGGGCGAAATACGCAGTATTTT.

The chain couples TRBV6-1 to TRBJ1-1; D is ambiguous. The CDR3 covers 14 residues. V was pared by 6 bases and J by 5 bases, with 16 bases between. From germline, CDR1 is MNHNS and CDR2 SASEGT. This CDR3 is CASSYVGEATEAFF. DNA of the CDR3: TGTGCCAGCAGCTATGTGGGTGAGGCGACTGAAGCTTTCTTT.

The V and J genes are TRBV5-1 and TRBJ2-5; D is possibly TRBD1 (6 bases). Per germline, CDR1 SGHRS and CDR2 YFSETQ. Trimming left V 3 bases short and J 2 bases short, with 11 bases between. This CDR3 region has 14 residues. CDR3 sequence reads: CASSSGQIQETQYF. In DNA, the CDR3 is TGCGCCAGCAGCTCCGGACAGATACAAGAGACCCAGTACTTC.

V and J are TRBV15 and TRBJ1-5; D gene ambiguous. Germline lookup yields CDR1 LNHNV and CDR2 YYDKDF (reference sequence). The CDR3 covers 14 residues. The ends were cut back, 0 bases at V and 3 bases at J, with 6 bases in the middle. The chain's CDR3 is CATSRDRNNQPQHF. CDR3 sequence (DNA): TGTGCCACCAGCAGAGACAGGAACAATCAGCCCCAGCATTTT.

The chain joins TRBV6-5 to TRBJ2-5; 9 bases match TRBD2. The germline V gene has CDR1 MNHEY and CDR2 SVGAGI. Germline trimming cut 6 bases from V and 5 bases from J; bases unmatched to any gene: 10. The CDR3 contains 15 residues. DNA for the CDR3: TGTGCCAGCAGAACCTGGCTAGCGGGAATGGAGACCCAGTACTTC. It translates to CASRTWLAGMETQYF.

The chain uses TRBV5-1 and TRBJ2-7; 10 bases are shared with TRBD2. Germline V gene sequence: CDR1 SGHRS, CDR2 YFSETQ. The CDR3 totals 14 residues. The V gene end was trimmed by 3 bases and the J gene end by 9 bases; junction bases not matched to a gene: 9. CDR3 residues: CASSSASGSTWQYF. CDR3 bases: TGCGCCAGCAGCTCGGCTAGCGGGAGTACGTGGCAGTACTTC.

CDR3 nucleotides: TGTGCCAGCAGCCCGGGGATTAACACTGAAGCTTTCTTT. This codes for CASSPGINTEAFF. V usage is TRBV7-9 and J usage is TRBJ1-1; D call uncertain. This CDR3 is built from 13 residues. V lost 5 bases and J 2 bases, leaving 9 bases between the germline ends. Germline V gene sequence: CDR1 SEHNR, CDR2 FQNEAQ (reference sequence).

The chain employs TRBV6-5 and TRBJ1-4, with D perhaps TRBD1 (6 bases). The CDR3 consists of 16 residues. Trimming took 0 bases from V and 5 from J, leaving 13 bases between them. CDR1 is MNHEY, CDR2 SVGAGI, per germline. CDR3 DNA: TGTGCCAGCAGTTACTCGGGGGCAGGGGAGAATGAAAAACTGTTTTTT. This encodes CASSYSGAGENEKLFF.

The chain joins TRBV2 to TRBJ1-2; D is uncertain. V was pared by 7 bases and J by 4 bases, with 13 bases between. The CDR3 covers 13 residues. Germline CDR1 and CDR2: SNHLY and FYNNEI. CDR3 coding DNA: TGTGCCAGCACTCTCGGAGAAAGCTATGGCTACACCTTC. This codes for CASTLGESYGYTF.

V usage is TRBV11-2 and J usage is TRBJ1-5; no definite D call. CDR1 and CDR2 from the germline V gene are SGHAT and FQNNGV. The germline V and J ends were trimmed by 2 bases and 0 bases, with 2 bases remaining between them. The CDR3 is made up of 13 amino acids. The CDR3 is CASSLHSNQPQHF. CDR3 DNA: TGTGCCAGCAGCTTACATAGCAATCAGCCCCAGCATTTT.

V usage is TRBV9 and J usage is TRBJ2-3, with 10 bases aligning to TRBD1. The V gene's germline CDR1 is SGDLS and CDR2 YYNGEE. The CDR3 length is 16 residues. The junction had 8 bases not matched to a gene; V was cut back by 2 bases and J by 5 bases. Here the CDR3 DNA reads TGTGCCAGCAGCGTTAAGGGACAGGGGAGCCAAGATACGCAGTATTTT. Translation gives CASSVKGQGSQDTQYF.

The chain joins TRBV13 to TRBJ2-3; maybe TRBD1 (6 bases). CDR1 PRHDT and CDR2 FYEKMQ come from the germline V gene (reference sequence). This CDR3 spans 15 amino acids. Trimming cost V 5 bases and J 6 bases, with 18 bases left between them. CDR3 region: CASSRRLGGVDTQYF. DNA for the CDR3: TGTGCCAGCAGCCGCAGATTAGGGGGAGTCGATACGCAGTATTTT.

V is TRBV4-1 and J is TRBJ1-1; D call uncertain. Germline V gene sequence: CDR1 MGHRA, CDR2 YSYEKL. This CDR3 spans 13 amino acids. Trimming cost V 4 bases and J 6 bases, with 12 bases left between them. CDR3 DNA sequence: TGCGCCAGCAGCCGGACTCGGGGTTCTGAAGCTTTCTTT. Protein sequence: CASSRTRGSEAFF.